The 7 T cell receptor beta chains listed next were all sequenced from one sample in a study of CD8 T cells in ankylosing spondylitis. TCRdb independently ran MiXCR on the 5' RACE reads; one entry per CDR3 protein. The table has about 270,000 distinct CDR3 sequences, roughly 32% seen once. Sequencing input: blood, either unsorted or a sorted T cell fraction (not recorded which). The receptors were gathered from a male donor with ankylosing spondylitis or in good health (not recorded which).

This clonotype came up a few times. The chain recombines TRBV20-1 with TRBJ1-5; D gene unclear. Germline V gene data show CDR1 as DFQATT and CDR2 as SNEGSKA (reference sequence). Trimming left V 1 base short and J 2 bases short, with 9 bases between. This CDR3 comprises 14 residues. The CDR3: CSARVGVGNQPQHF. CDR3 nucleotide sequence: TGCAGTGCTAGAGTTGGGGTAGGCAATCAGCCCCAGCATTTT.

The sample holds a few counts of this clonotype. The rearrangement joins TRBV20-1 to TRBJ2-1; 7 nucleotides align to TRBD2. From germline, CDR1 is DFQATT and CDR2 SNEGSKA (reference sequence). V lost 5 bases and J lost 2; bases outside the gene matches: 9. The CDR3 is 15 amino acids. The CDR3 DNA follows: TGCAGTGCTCCCGTGGCTAGCGGTCCCTACAATGAGCAGTTCTTC. Translation gives CSAPVASGPYNEQFF.

There are a few counts of this clonotype. The genes are TRBV7-9 and TRBJ2-5, with 7 bases matching TRBD1. Germline values: CDR1 SEHNR, CDR2 FQNEAQ (reference sequence). This CDR3 has 16 residues. J was trimmed by 4 bases and V by 6 bases; bases with no gene match: 14. CDR3 coding DNA: TGTGCCAGCAGGCCAAGACAGGGAAGGCCCCCAGAGACCCAGTACTTC. The encoded protein is CASRPRQGRPPETQYF.

This clonotype appeared a few times. The chain has TRBV5-5 and TRBJ1-3; D possibly corresponds to TRBD1 (5 bases). V lost 0 bases and J 4 bases, leaving 8 bases between the germline ends. Germline V lookup: CDR1 SGHKS, CDR2 YYEKEE (reference sequence). This CDR3 is 14 amino acids long. The CDR3 DNA reads as TGTGCCAGCAGCTTGGTGGGGCAGGGAAACACCATATATTTT. Its translation is CASSLVGQGNTIYF. Full variable domain (outside the CDR3, taken from reference TRBV5-5 and TRBJ1-3): DAGVTQSPTHLIKTRGQQVTLRCSPISGHKSVSWYQQVLGQGPQFIFQYYEKEERGRGNFPDRFSARQFPNYSSELNVNALLLGDSALYLCASSLVGQGNTIYFGEGSWLTVV.

This clonotype was recorded a few times. The rearrangement uses TRBV7-9 and TRBJ2-1, with 14 bases matching TRBD2. V dropped 4 bases and J dropped 8; count of bases not matched to a gene: 7. The germline V gene has CDR1 SEHNR and CDR2 FQNEAQ (reference sequence). The CDR3 runs 16 residues. The CDR3 region has the DNA TGTGCCAGCAGCTCCCGGACTAGCGGGGGGCGAGATGAGCAGTTCTTC. Residues: CASSSRTSGGRDEQFF.

The chain recombines TRBV6-5 with TRBJ2-3; 9 nucleotides match TRBD2. With V trimmed by 4 bases and J by 6 bases, 8 bases remained unmatched. Germline-derived CDR1 and CDR2 are MNHEY and SVGAGI. The CDR3 contains 15 residues. CDR3 residues: CASSFLGLATDTQYF. CDR3 nucleotide sequence: TGTGCCAGCAGTTTTCTGGGACTAGCTACGGATACGCAGTATTTT.

V gene TRBV12-3 or TRBV12-4 combines with J gene TRBJ1-1; a weak D match, TRBD1 (6 bases). V was cut by 5 bases and J by 3 bases, with 10 bases left in between. The CDR3 has 13 amino acids. CDR3 nucleotides: TGTGCCAGCAGTCGGGGACAAGACACTGAAGCTTTCTTT. As protein: CASSRGQDTEAFF.